This T cell receptor (beta chain) was identified during a study of blood T cell repertoires in COVID-19. Study-wide context: Material from acute and convalescent COVID-19 was sourced from the United States, Italy and Spain. From T cells, B-cell-depleted T cells, or PBMCs came the material, which was cDNA or gDNA.

Authors' analysis steps: It was from reference gene primer amplification that nucleated cell counts were estimated. Assay used: immunoSEQ multiplex PCR; TCRdb lists only in-frame clones, some missing. The V and J calls and clone size were taken over from that table, and D and trimming were inferred from the DNA. Of about 62,000 clones listed, roughly 80% are singletons. The CDR3 is 13 amino acids. Germline V CDR1 and CDR2: SGHAT, FQNNGV. The V and J ends lost 0 bases and 9 bases respectively, with 9 bases between them. The TCR originated in a woman aged 45-65 years with active or convalescent COVID-19. Sequenced material: peripheral blood. V is TRBV11-2 and J is TRBJ1-3; D not resolved. As DNA, the CDR3 is TGTGCCAGCAGCTTAGACTACGGGAGCACCATATATTTT. Translated: CASSLDYGSTIYF.